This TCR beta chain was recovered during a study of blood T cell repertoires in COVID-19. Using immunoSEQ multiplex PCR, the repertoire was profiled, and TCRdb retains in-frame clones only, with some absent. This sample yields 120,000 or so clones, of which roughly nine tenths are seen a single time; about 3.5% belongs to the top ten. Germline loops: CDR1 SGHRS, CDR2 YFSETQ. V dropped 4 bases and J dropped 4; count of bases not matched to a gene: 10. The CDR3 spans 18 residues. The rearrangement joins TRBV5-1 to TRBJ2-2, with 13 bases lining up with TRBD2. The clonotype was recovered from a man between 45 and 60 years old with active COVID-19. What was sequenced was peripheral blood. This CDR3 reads CASSPNGLAGASTGELFF. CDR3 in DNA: TGCGCCAGCAGCCCAAATGGACTAGCGGGAGCAAGCACCGGGGAGCTGTTTTTT.